Included here is one T cell receptor (beta chain) sequence, with context. What it binds is unknown. This record comes from a study of graft-versus-host responses after intestinal transplantation. Study-level information: Multivisceral, liver-intestinal, or isolated intestinal grafts were transplanted into recipients.

The study, taken as a whole, reports: Early after transplant, HvG declines were associated with peak levels of circulating GvH clones. Among recipient marrow samples, GvH clones were found; some appeared first in ileum or blood. Where graft-donor T cell macrochimerism was present, patients had high graft-versus-host to host-versus-graft clonal ratios in allografts.

Germline CDR1 reads SGHDT; CDR2 reads YYEEEE. Trimming stripped 4 bases from V and 8 bases from J, with 10 bases between. This CDR3 has 12 residues. Profiled with immunoSEQ multiplex PCR; TCRdb holds only in-frame clones, not every one. The sample consists of approximately 85,000 clones, around 93% of them appearing once. This clonotype was obtained from a human donor who was the organ donor for an intestinal transplant. Sample: unstimulated CD8+ T cells sorted from spleen or lymph node cells, taken before transplant. V and J are TRBV5-6 and TRBJ2-1, with unresolved D. The CDR3 spells CASSPSFDEQFF. CDR3 coding DNA: TGTGCCAGCAGCCCGAGCTTCGATGAGCAGTTCTTC.